This T cell receptor beta chain emerged from a study of OX40 agonist ivuxolimab in advanced cancers. As for the study more broadly: Ivuxolimab was an agonistic, fully human IgG2 monoclonal antibody directed against OX40 (CD134), a costimulatory receptor. Intravenous ivuxolimab was administered to patients every 2 weeks at six dose levels: 0.01, 0.1, 0.3, 1.5, 3 and 10 mg/kg. Of the 50 to 55 dose-escalation patients, hepatocellular carcinoma was present in about 19, melanoma in roughly 15, renal cell carcinoma in 9 and head and neck cancer in 9. In the dose-escalation cohort, 82.7% of patients were male, and the mean age was roughly 60 years, with a range of about 23 to 85. Patients were allowed to have had prior anti-PD-1, anti-PD-L1 or anti-CTLA-4 therapy, and around two fifths of the dose-escalation patients had been treated with checkpoint inhibitors. Partial responses were achieved by three dose-escalation patients, of whom one had hepatocellular carcinoma and two had cutaneous melanoma. The point of sequencing TCRbeta in the periphery was to test whether ivuxolimab changed TCR sequence diversity and drove clonal T-cell expansion. The paper covers the monotherapy dose-escalation part of the phase I ivuxolimab trial, which included N of about 50 patients. Summary of the overall study and its limitations: After ivuxolimab, expanded clones were on average more numerous among CD8+ T cells than among CD4+ T cells. In partial responders in the 0.1-3.0 mg/kg groups, normalized peripheral clonal expansion was found to be among the lowest, especially among CD8+ T cells. At doses from 0.1 to 3.0 mg/kg, clonal expansion was seen in both CD4+ and CD8+ blood T cells between baseline and week 6. Low levels of normalized T-cell clonal expansion were also shown by some nonresponding patients. Which antigens the clonally expanded peripheral T cells were specific for was not determined.

To sequence the TCRbeta CDR3 region, genomic DNA was isolated from the sorted cells. The immunoSEQ Assay was used to sequence the TCRbeta CDR3 regions. TCRdb limited this immuneACCESS table to in-frame rearrangements with V and J called. A share of clones is missing; checked studies link under half to unresolved V genes, and the rest is unexplained. A total of roughly 75,000 clones appear in this sample, 86% of them only once. Around 0.76% of the sample rests with the top ten. Comments on this clone: Its antigen is unknown. Base qualities are not provided; no much larger clone lies one nucleotide away.

The trial excluded patients who had a history of autoimmune disease or who were on systemic immunosuppression. Peripheral blood for TCR sequencing was collected from all dose cohorts at baseline, on cycle 4 day 1, and on cycle 7 day 1. The samples were drawn from a first-in-human, open-label, multicenter phase I dose-escalation trial of ivuxolimab. Adults with locally advanced or metastatic melanoma, renal cell, hepatocellular, or head and neck squamous cell carcinoma were enrolled in the trial. Before TCR sequencing, CD4+ T cells and CD8+ T cells from peripheral blood were sorted into separate populations. Reading the germline V gene (reference sequence) gives CDR1 SEHNR and CDR2 FQNEAQ. A distance of 26 bases separates the germline ends of V and J, which lose 7 bases and 8 bases respectively. The CDR3 runs 16 amino acids, cysteine and phenylalanine included. Only the CDR3 portion is preserved as DNA: 48 bases, with reading frame beginning at the first base.

The TCR comes from an adult with an advanced solid tumor such as melanoma, head and neck, liver or kidney cancer. The starting material was CD4+ or CD8+ T cells sorted from blood, obtained in a trial of the OX40 agonist ivuxolimab. The chain employs TRBV7-9 and TRBJ1-2, with a weak D call of TRBD1 (6 bases match). The nucleotides are TGTGCCAGCACCCGGACAGAAGGATCTTCTACGGAGGGCTACACCTTC. This yields the protein CASTRTEGSSTEGYTF.